This is a list of T cell receptor beta chains from one sample in a study of cytomegalovirus exposure and HLA in healthy donors. Only in-frame clones appear in the TCRdb table, and some are missing; sequencing was by immunoSEQ multiplex PCR. The sample has some 170,000 clones, 75% to 90% seen once; the top ten hold around 5%. Material: PBMCs. These receptors were obtained from a man in his thirties or forties in good health and CMV-seronegative. Both conserved end residues are part of each CDR3. Each record gives: D gene, clone size, J gene, V gene, CDR3 DNA, CDR3 protein. A D gene is named only where the DNA matches it firmly. Expanded clones get a size class; other rows say once, few or many, or leave the size out.

.,few,TRBJ1-1,TRBV5-6,TGTGCCAGCACCGGAGTTATGAACACTGAAGCTTTCTTT,CASTGVMNTEAFF
.,.,TRBJ1-1,TRBV5-1,TGCGCCAGCAGCTGGAGTTTGAGCACTGAAGCTTTCTTT,CASSWSLSTEAFF
.,.,TRBJ1-2,TRBV7-3,TGTGCCAGCAGCTTAATCCCCAGGGCTGGGGCTTGGGGCGGCTACACCTTC,CASSLIPRAGAWGGYTF
.,once,TRBJ2-1,TRBV13,TGTGCCAGCAGCCGAGTACAGGTCAGTGAGCAGTTCTTC,CASSRVQVSEQFF
.,once,TRBJ1-2,TRBV4-3,TGCGCCAGCAGCCAACTCTCGGGGGGCTTCTATGGCTACACCTTC,CASSQLSGGFYGYTF
TRBD1,.,TRBJ2-7,TRBV2,TGTGCCAGCAGGGCCGGGACAGGGAAACCCTACGAGCAGTACTTC,CASRAGTGKPYEQYF
TRBD1,.,TRBJ1-2,TRBV27,TGTGCCAGCAGTTCCGGACAGGGATACTATGGCTACACCTTC,CASSSGQGYYGYTF
TRBD2,.,TRBJ2-1,TRBV14,TGTGCCAGCATGAAGTTGGGGACTAGGCCTTACAATGAGCAGTTCTTC,CASMKLGTRPYNEQFF
.,.,TRBJ1-4,TRBV28,TGTGCCAGCAGCCTAAATTCCCAGGGGCCGCGAGAAAAACTGTTTTTT,CASSLNSQGPREKLFF
.,few,TRBJ2-5,TRBV6-1,TGTGCCAGCAGCCCTCTTCGAGGAAGGGAGACCCAGTACTTC,CASSPLRGRETQYF
TRBD1,.,TRBJ2-1,TRBV29-1,TGCAGCGTTTGGACAGGGGACGGTGAGCAGTTCTTC,CSVWTGDGEQFF
TRBD1,.,TRBJ2-7,TRBV7-9,TGTGCCAGCAGCCCACCTGGGACAGGACGAGTATACGAGCAGTACTTC,CASSPPGTGRVYEQYF
.,.,TRBJ1-2,TRBV14,TGTGCCAGCAGCCGTACAGCCGCACAGCGGCGCGGCTACACCTTC,CASSRTAAQRRGYTF
.,once,TRBJ1-1,TRBV19,TGTGCCAGTAGTATCGGGGGGACGCCTCGACCGGCTTTCTTT,CASSIGGTPRPAFF
.,.,TRBJ1-5,TRBV28,TGTGCCAGCAGTTCCCTTACGCGGAGCAATCAGCCCCAGCATTTT,CASSSLTRSNQPQHF
TRBD2,.,TRBJ2-1,TRBV9,TGTGCCAGCAGCAGTCGACTAGCGGGGACCTCCTACAATGAGCAGTTCTTC,CASSSRLAGTSYNEQFF
TRBD1,.,TRBJ2-2,TRBV19,TGTGCCAGTAGTATAGCACAGGGGAGCACCGGGGAGCTGTTTTTT,CASSIAQGSTGELFF
.,.,TRBJ2-7,TRBV25-1,TGTGCCAGCAGGAGGGACAACTACGAGCAGTACTTC,CASRRDNYEQYF
TRBD2,.,TRBJ2-5,TRBV7-7,TGTGCCAGCAGCCCCCCCAGCGGGGGGCTCTTAGAGACCCAGTACTTC,CASSPPSGGLLETQYF
TRBD2,.,TRBJ2-7,TRBV27,TGTGCCAGCAGTTTAGGGTGGGGGGGCGAGCAGTACTTC,CASSLGWGGEQYF
TRBD1,.,TRBJ2-1,TRBV13,TGTGCCAGCAGCACAAGGGACAGGGCGGTCCAAGATGAGCAGTTCTTC,CASSTRDRAVQDEQFF
TRBD2,once,TRBJ2-3,TRBV5-1,TGCGCCAGCAGCGCTTCAGCTGGGACTAGCGCTACCACAGATACGCAGTATTTT,CASSASAGTSATTDTQYF
.,.,TRBJ2-6,TRBV19,TGTGCCAGTTCGAGACTAGTTTCTGGGGCCAACGTCCTGACTTTC,CASSRLVSGANVLTF
.,.,TRBJ1-5,TRBV9,TGTGCCAGCAGCCCCTCAGTGAGGCCCCTCGCCCAGCATTTT,CASSPSVRPLAQHF
.,.,TRBJ1-4,TRBV30,TGTGCCTGGGGGGAGGGGTTCGGAACTAATGAAAAACTGTTTTTT,CAWGEGFGTNEKLFF
TRBD1,.,TRBJ1-2,TRBV11-1,TGTGCCAGCAGCTCTGGATTGATGGACAGGGGAATCTATGGCTACACCTTC,CASSSGLMDRGIYGYTF
TRBD1,.,TRBJ2-3,TRBV27,TGTGCCAGCAGTTTTTCAGGACAGGTGCAGTATTTT,CASSFSGQVQYF
.,.,TRBJ2-3,TRBV5-6,TGTGCCAGCAGCTTGGCCGTGAGGGGGAGCACAGATACGCAGTATTTT,CASSLAVRGSTDTQYF
TRBD1,.,TRBJ1-1,TRBV28,TGTGCCAGCAGTTTGAGAGGGACAGTCTCTAACACTGAAGCTTTCTTT,CASSLRGTVSNTEAFF
TRBD1,few,TRBJ2-7,TRBV5-4,TGTGCCAGCAGCTCCCGGGACAGCACCTACGAGCAGTACTTC,CASSSRDSTYEQYF
TRBD1,.,TRBJ1-2,TRBV28,TGTGCCAGCAGTTTATGGGACAGGGGTAACTATGGCTACACCTTC,CASSLWDRGNYGYTF